These 29 T cell receptor beta chains originate from one sample sequenced in a study of blood T cell repertoires in COVID-19. The protocol was immunoSEQ multiplex PCR, while the TCRdb copy is restricted to in-frame clones and leaves out a portion. The table has roughly 62,000 clones, around 87% seen once. Specimen: peripheral blood. The receptors originated from a human donor with acute or convalescent COVID-19. The donor label of this sample is uncertain.

The chain recombines TRBV11-2 with TRBJ1-6; 8 nucleotides line up with TRBD1. The CDR3 consists of 17 residues. Germline V lookup: CDR1 SGHAT, CDR2 FQNNGV. J lost 3 bases, V lost 5 bases, and 9 bases had no gene match. DNA for the CDR3: TGTGCCAGCAGCCCCACGGGACAGGCAGTCTATAATTCACCCCTCCACTTT. This encodes CASSPTGQAVYNSPLHF.

This chain connects TRBV7-8 to TRBJ2-1, with D unresolved. CDR1 and CDR2 (germline): SGHVS, FQNEAQ. The CDR3 totals 14 residues. V was pared by 1 base and J by 9 bases, with 13 bases between. CDR3 sequence: CASSLDGRSPEQFF. CDR3 nucleotides: TGTGCCAGCAGCTTAGATGGCAGGTCGCCTGAGCAGTTCTTC.

V usage is TRBV19 and J usage is TRBJ1-6; 7 bases agree with TRBD1. J was trimmed by 9 bases and V by 3 bases; bases with no gene match: 11. Germline-derived CDR1 and CDR2 are LNHDA and SQIVND (reference sequence). The CDR3 has 16 amino acids. The CDR3 sequence is CASSIGARDRASPLHF. In DNA, the CDR3 is TGTGCCAGTAGTATCGGGGCGCGGGACAGAGCTTCACCCCTCCACTTT.

The chain couples TRBV19 to TRBJ2-7, with TRBD2 as a possible D gene (6 bases). The CDR3 length is 15 residues. CDR1 LNHDA and CDR2 SQIVND come from the germline V gene (reference sequence). The V end was cut by 5 bases, the J end by 1 base, with 15 bases between. CDR3: CASSSTGGSSYEQYF. The DNA of the CDR3 is TGTGCCAGTAGTTCAACCGGAGGGTCTTCCTACGAGCAGTACTTC.

This chain links TRBV3-1 (or the pseudogene TRBV3-2) with TRBJ1-2; D is possibly TRBD1 (6 bases). The germline V gene encodes CDR1 LGHDT and CDR2 YNNKEL (reference sequence). The ends were cut back, 1 base at V and 5 bases at J, with 11 bases in the middle. This CDR3 is 14 amino acids long. CDR3 DNA: TGTGCCAGCAGCCAAGGCTACAGGGAGTATGGCTACACCTTC. Translated, it gives CASSQGYREYGYTF.

This rearrangement joins TRBV7-2 to TRBJ2-5; D possibly corresponds to TRBD2 (5 bases). This CDR3 spans 14 amino acids. V lost 2 bases and J 11 bases, leaving 18 bases between the germline ends. CDR1 and CDR2 from the germline V gene are SGHTA and FQGNSA. CDR3 DNA: TGTGCCAGCAGCTTAATTCTCTCGACGGGGATTCAGTACTTC. Translated: CASSLILSTGIQYF.

The V gene is TRBV2, the J gene TRBJ2-7; TRBD2 matches 11 bases. V lost 5 bases, J lost 5 bases, and 5 bases stayed unmatched. In germline, CDR1 is SNHLY, CDR2 FYNNEI. This CDR3 has 14 amino acids. This CDR3 is CASSTSGSFDEQYF. CDR3 bases: TGTGCCAGCAGTACTAGCGGGAGTTTCGACGAGCAGTACTTC.

This chain uses TRBV2 with TRBJ1-2, with D hard to call. Deletions cut 0 bases from V and 8 bases from J, with 7 bases between. Germline loops: CDR1 SNHLY, CDR2 FYNNEI. The CDR3 extends over 12 amino acids. The CDR3 region is CASSEAAFGYTF. The CDR3 DNA follows: TGTGCCAGCAGTGAAGCAGCGTTCGGCTACACCTTC. The variable domain in full, with the rest retrieved from reference TRBV2 and TRBJ1-2, is EPEVTQTPSHQVTQMGQEVILRCVPISNHLYFYWYRQILGQKVEFLVSFYNNEISEKSEIFDDQFSVERPDGSNFTLKIRSTKLEDSAMYFCASSEAAFGYTFGSGTRLTVV.

The chain combines TRBV28 with TRBJ2-7; 13 nucleotides match TRBD2. Germline assignment: CDR1 MDHEN and CDR2 SYDVKM. Trimming at V came to 5 bases and at J to 5 bases, leaving 9 bases not matched to a gene. The CDR3 runs to 16 residues. The CDR3 DNA reads as TGTGCCAGCAGTATAAAAAGGACTAGCGGGAGTGACGAGCAGTACTTC. It is translated as CASSIKRTSGSDEQYF.

V is TRBV5-1 and J is TRBJ2-1; 10 bases are shared with TRBD1. V dropped 3 bases and J dropped 7; count of bases not matched to a gene: 4. The CDR3 is made up of 14 amino acids. Germline V gives CDR1 SGHRS, CDR2 YFSETQ. The CDR3 reads CASSYGQGGNEQFF. DNA of the CDR3: TGCGCCAGCAGCTACGGACAGGGGGGGAATGAGCAGTTCTTC.

This chain links TRBV3-1 (or the pseudogene TRBV3-2) with TRBJ1-5; tentatively, D is TRBD1 (6 bases). Germline CDR1 is LGHDT and CDR2 is YNNKEL (reference sequence). V shed 3 bases and J shed 2 bases, with 11 bases lying between them. This CDR3 contains 15 residues. The CDR3 coding sequence is TGTGCCAGCAGCCACTCGGGGGGCGGCAATCAGCCCCAGCATTTT. Residues: CASSHSGGGNQPQHF.

This chain uses TRBV29-1 with TRBJ1-1, with 12 nucleotides matching TRBD1. Germline V gene sequence: CDR1 SQVTM, CDR2 ANQGSEA. The length of the CDR3 is 14 residues. With 7 bases clipped from V and 4 bases from J, the junction kept 7 bases outside the gene matches. CDR3 region: CSGGQGALVTEAFF. The CDR3 nucleotides read TGCAGCGGGGGACAGGGGGCTTTGGTCACTGAAGCTTTCTTT.

This chain uses TRBV5-1 with TRBJ2-1, with 12 nucleotides matching TRBD2. Germline V gene data show CDR1 as SGHRS and CDR2 as YFSETQ. The CDR3 extends over 17 amino acids. V shed 3 bases, J shed 0 bases, and the junction held 4 bases outside the gene matches. CDR3 sequence: CASSSGLAGFSYNEQFF. CDR3 bases: TGCGCCAGCAGCTCCGGACTAGCGGGGTTCTCCTACAATGAGCAGTTCTTC.

The chain combines TRBV10-3 with TRBJ2-7; 8 bases map to TRBD2. Germline values: CDR1 ENHRY, CDR2 SYGVKD. Unmatched junction bases numbered 8, after V lost 11 bases and J lost 2 bases. The CDR3 sequence is 13 residues long. The CDR3, as DNA: TGTGCCTCGGGGGGGGACGGAACCTACGAGCAGTACTTC. Its protein product is CASGGDGTYEQYF.

V gene TRBV19 combines with J gene TRBJ1-4; 8 positions match TRBD1. This CDR3 comprises 13 residues. The germline V gene encodes CDR1 LNHDA and CDR2 SQIVND (reference sequence). V trimming: 6 bases; J trimming: 10 bases; junction bases outside the gene matches: 7. In DNA form, the CDR3 reads TGTGCCAGTAGCATCGACAGGGGACGAAAACTGTTTTTT. Its protein is CASSIDRGRKLFF.

This clone appeared once. The chain carries TRBV18 and TRBJ2-1, with D maybe TRBD2 (5 bases). CDR3 size: 13 residues. Germline V CDR1 and CDR2: KGHSH, LQKENI. Trimming removed 3 bases from V and 5 bases from J, with 8 bases in between. As DNA, the CDR3 is TGTGCCAGCTCACCGGGGAGTAACAATGAGCAGTTCTTC. Translation gives CASSPGSNNEQFF.

The chain joins TRBV10-3 to TRBJ2-3, with 9 positions matching TRBD2. Germline assignment: CDR1 ENHRY and CDR2 SYGVKD. The length of the CDR3 is 14 residues. J was trimmed by 7 bases and V by 6 bases; bases with no gene match: 8. The CDR3 region is CAIRNSGGEYTQYF. CDR3 DNA: TGTGCCATCAGGAATAGCGGGGGAGAGTATACGCAGTATTTT.

This rearrangement joins TRBV19 to TRBJ1-5; tentatively, D is TRBD1 (5 bases). In germline, CDR1 is LNHDA, CDR2 SQIVND (reference sequence). The CDR3 extends over 14 amino acids. With 5 bases removed from V and 2 bases from J, the gap between germline ends came to 10 bases. CDR3 DNA: TGTGCCAGTAGTGTCAGGGATCGCAATCAGCCCCAGCATTTT. Its translation: CASSVRDRNQPQHF.

This CDR3 reads CASRPGTSGRSRYF. The CDR3 coding sequence is TGTGCCAGCAGACCCGGGACTAGCGGGAGAAGTCGGTATTTT. J is TRBJ2-3 and V is TRBV27; TRBD2 aligns across 14 bases. Germline assignment: CDR1 MNHEY and CDR2 SMNVEV (reference sequence). V lost 6 bases and J lost 14; bases outside the gene matches: 10. CDR3 length equals 14 residues.

The rearrangement links TRBV11-3 to TRBJ1-5; the D gene is possibly TRBD1 (5 bases). The germline V gene encodes CDR1 SGHNT and CDR2 YENEEA. Trimming left V 3 bases short and J 6 bases short, with 15 bases between. The CDR3 loop spans 15 amino acids. In nucleotides, the CDR3 is TGTGCCAGCAGCTTGGCACGGGGGTCGGGTCAGCCCCAGCATTTT. The encoded protein is CASSLARGSGQPQHF.

This chain connects TRBV18 to TRBJ1-1; no definite D call. The germline V and J ends were trimmed by 3 bases and 2 bases, with 7 bases remaining between them. The CDR3 runs to 13 residues. Germline V gene sequence: CDR1 KGHSH, CDR2 LQKENI. This CDR3 reads CASSPERNTEAFF. The CDR3 DNA is TGTGCCAGCTCACCGGAGCGAAACACTGAAGCTTTCTTT. The entire variable domain, with the rest obtained from reference TRBV18 and TRBJ1-1, is as follows: NAGVMQNPRHLVRRRGQEARLRCSPMKGHSHVYWYRQLPEEGLKFMVYLQKENIIDESGMPKERFSAEFPKEGPSILRIQQVVRGDSAAYFCASSPERNTEAFFGQGTRLTVV.

The chain combines TRBV5-4 with TRBJ2-3; 7 nucleotides agree with TRBD2. The CDR3 loop spans 15 amino acids. CDR1 is SGHNT, CDR2 YYREEE, per germline (reference sequence). The V segment lost 2 bases and the J segment 5 bases; nucleotides outside the gene matches: 8. The CDR3 DNA is TGTGCCAGCAGCTTCGGTAGGACTAGTCAAGATACGCAGTATTTT. This translates into CASSFGRTSQDTQYF.

The chain is built from TRBV5-3 and TRBJ2-7, with D possibly matching TRBD1 (5 bases). TRBV5-3 belongs to the ORF category, with a function that is uncertain. The CDR3 extends over 15 amino acids. Trimming removed 4 bases from V and 0 bases from J, with 14 bases in between. CDR3 protein: CARSSLTASSYEQYF. The DNA of the CDR3 is TGTGCCAGAAGCAGTCTGACAGCGAGCTCCTACGAGCAGTACTTC.

This rearrangement joins TRBV5-4 to TRBJ2-5; 13 positions match TRBD2. J gave up 5 bases and V 4 bases, and 11 bases lay outside the gene matches. CDR1 SGHNT and CDR2 YYREEE come from the germline V gene (reference sequence). There are 17 residues in the CDR3. The DNA for the CDR3 is TGTGCCAGCAGCCCTATTAGACTAGCGGGAGGATCGGAGACCCAGTACTTC. Residues: CASSPIRLAGGSETQYF.

The CDR3 loop reads CASSQTGTGGNDSPLHF. CDR3 bases: TGTGCCAGCAGCCAGACAGGGACAGGGGGCAACGATTCACCCCTCCACTTT. This chain joins TRBV4-2 and TRBJ1-6, with 12 bases identical to TRBD1. Per the germline V gene, CDR1 is LGHNA and CDR2 is YNFKEQ. The CDR3 is 17 amino acids. J gave up 8 bases and V 3 bases, and 8 bases lay outside the gene matches.

V and J are TRBV6-1 and TRBJ1-1; D is undetermined. CDR1 MNHNS and CDR2 SASEGT come from the germline V gene. Between the trimmed V and J ends, which lost 0 bases and 1 base, there was a span of 6 bases. The CDR3 length is 14 residues. The DNA of the CDR3 is TGTGCCAGCAGTGAAGCGCGGGGGAACACTGAAGCTTTCTTT. Translated, it gives CASSEARGNTEAFF.

The chain uses TRBV29-1 and TRBJ2-7; 12 positions agree with TRBD2. This CDR3 has 15 residues. J gave up 2 bases and V 6 bases, and 8 bases lay outside the gene matches. Germline V gene lookup returns CDR1 SQVTM and CDR2 ANQGSEA. In DNA, the CDR3 is TGCAGCGTGGCCTTGGGACTAGCGGGTCCCTACGAGCAGTACTTC. Its translation: CSVALGLAGPYEQYF.

V usage is TRBV10-3 and J usage is TRBJ1-1; D possibly corresponds to TRBD1 (6 bases). This CDR3 has 14 residues. The germline gives CDR1 ENHRY, CDR2 SYGVKD. The V end lost 4 bases, the J end lost 4 bases, and 13 bases lay between the germline ends. The CDR3 sequence: CAISGEQGITEAFF. The DNA for the CDR3 is TGTGCCATCAGTGGGGAACAGGGAATCACTGAAGCTTTCTTT.

The V call is TRBV29-1, the J call TRBJ1-4; D might be TRBD1 (5 bases). Trimming removed 3 bases at V and 8 bases at J, with 10 bases between. From germline, CDR1 is SQVTM and CDR2 ANQGSEA. The CDR3 runs 12 residues. CDR3 nucleotides: TGCAGCGTTGATATCCAGGGCGAAAAACTGTTTTTT. Protein: CSVDIQGEKLFF.